The rows below give T cell receptor beta chains drawn from one sample of a study of cytomegalovirus exposure and HLA in healthy donors. Sequencing was performed with immunoSEQ multiplex PCR; in TCRdb, only in-frame clones are kept and a portion is missing. The table has under 150,000 clones, around 10% seen once. Specimen: PBMCs. The receptors derive from a man between 25 and 39 years old in good health and CMV-seronegative. CDR3s include the opening cysteine and the closing phenylalanine or tryptophan. Fields, in order: clone size, D gene, CDR3 length, J gene, V gene, CDR3 DNA, CDR3 protein. The D gene is left open where the match is weak. The size of a clone is reported for some rows only, either as once, few or many, or as a class for expanded clones.

. TRBD2 15 TRBJ2-7 TRBV7-3 TGTGCCAGCAGCCCGAGTCTAGCGGGCTCCTACGAGCAGTACTTC CASSPSLAGSYEQYF
. TRBD2 14 TRBJ2-7 TRBV10-3 TGTGCCATCAGTACGAGCGGGAGAGACTACGAGCAGTACTTC CAISTSGRDYEQYF
few . 14 TRBJ2-7 TRBV6-1 TGTGCCAGCAGCCCCGATGCCGGCTCCTACGAGCAGTACTTC CASSPDAGSYEQYF
few TRBD1 14 TRBJ2-7 TRBV4-2 TGTGCCAGCAGCCAAACAGGGGTGATCTACGAGCAGTACTTC CASSQTGVIYEQYF
few TRBD1 16 TRBJ2-1 TRBV13 TGTGCCAGCAGAACCCTCGGGACAGGGGCGGGTAATGAGCAGTTCTTC CASRTLGTGAGNEQFF
few . 15 TRBJ2-1 TRBV9 TGTGCCAGCAGCGTAGGCGCTAGCTCCTACAATGAGCAGTTCTTC CASSVGASSYNEQFF
few . 15 TRBJ2-2 TRBV4-3 TGCGCCAGCAGCCAAGATCCTACGAACACCGGGGAGCTGTTTTTT CASSQDPTNTGELFF
few TRBD2 17 TRBJ2-3 TRBV11-3 TGTGCCAGCAGCCGTGGGACTAGCGGTCTTAGCACAGATACGCAGTATTTT CASSRGTSGLSTDTQYF
. TRBD1 17 TRBJ2-3 TRBV5-1 TGCGCCAGCAGCTTCGCTCCCGACAGGGGACAGACAGATACGCAGTATTTT CASSFAPDRGQTDTQYF
. . 13 TRBJ2-5 TRBV30 TGTGCCTGGAGTGCGGGGAGATGGGAGACCCAGTACTTC CAWSAGRWETQYF
. TRBD2 15 TRBJ2-7 TRBV28 TGTGCCAGCAGACCGACTAGCGGGGGGCGCTACGAGCAGTACTTC CASRPTSGGRYEQYF
. TRBD2 15 TRBJ2-3 TRBV27 TGTGCCAGCAGAGAGACGGGGGGGATGTCGGATACGCAGTATTTT CASRETGGMSDTQYF
. . 15 TRBJ2-5 TRBV9 TGTGCCAGCAGCCTAGGACCGGGGATACAAGAGACCCAGTACTTC CASSLGPGIQETQYF
few . 15 TRBJ2-3 TRBV27 TGTGCCAGCAGTCTTCACAGGGCTAGCACAGATACGCAGTATTTT CASSLHRASTDTQYF
. . 13 TRBJ2-1 TRBV5-1 TGCGCCAGCAGCCCAGACAGGTACAATGAGCAGTTCTTC CASSPDRYNEQFF
. TRBD1 13 TRBJ2-1 TRBV6-1 TGTGCCAGCAGTGTGGGACAGGGGATGGAGCAGTTCTTC CASSVGQGMEQFF
. TRBD1 14 TRBJ2-5 TRBV6-5 TGTGCCAGCAGGCCCGGGACAGGTATGTGGGAGCAGTACTTC CASRPGTGMWEQYF
. . 17 TRBJ1-2 TRBV6-4 TGTGCCAGCAGTGTCGAGTATACAGGGCCGAGAAACTATGGCTACACCTTC CASSVEYTGPRNYGYTF
. TRBD1 18 TRBJ2-1 TRBV4-3 TGCGCCAGCAGCCAAGATTTAAGCCGGCAGGGGGCCGTCAATGAGCAGTTCTTC CASSQDLSRQGAVNEQFF
. TRBD1 16 TRBJ2-7 TRBV9 TGTGCCAGCAGCGTAGACTCCATGACAGGGACCTACGAGCAGTACTTC CASSVDSMTGTYEQYF
few TRBD2 16 TRBJ2-1 TRBV4-1 TGCGCCAGCAGCCGCCGTGGGACTAGCGGGAGCCATGAGCAGTTCTTC CASSRRGTSGSHEQFF
few TRBD1 18 TRBJ2-7 TRBV5-4 TGTGCCAGCAGCCGTCCCGGGACAGGGGGCAGAGGTTCCTACGAGCAGTACTTC CASSRPGTGGRGSYEQYF
. . 13 TRBJ1-2 TRBV10-3 TGTGCCATCAGTGAGTCTCCAGGTTTTGGCTACACCTTC CAISESPGFGYTF
once TRBD2 17 TRBJ2-7 TRBV2 TGTGCCAGCAGTGGCTCGACCCGGGGGGTGGGGTACTACGAGCAGTACTTC CASSGSTRGVGYYEQYF
. TRBD1 14 TRBJ2-5 TRBV9 TGTGCCAGCAGCCCCGGGACAGTCAAAGAGACCCAGTACTTC CASSPGTVKETQYF
. . 15 TRBJ1-1 TRBV5-1 TGCGCCAGCAGCTTGGGATTGCGGGGGAACACTGAAGCTTTCTTT CASSLGLRGNTEAFF
. . 15 TRBJ2-3 TRBV9 TGTGCCAGCAGCGTAGTTGGGGGGGCCACAGATACGCAGTATTTT CASSVVGGATDTQYF
few . 13 TRBJ1-1 TRBV5-4 TGTGCCAGCAGCTTGAGAGGGAACACTGAAGCTTTCTTT CASSLRGNTEAFF
. . 14 TRBJ2-7 TRBV12-5 TGTGCTAGTGGTACTGGAATGGAGGAGTACGAGCAGTACTTC CASGTGMEEYEQYF
. TRBD1 13 TRBJ2-5 TRBV28 TGTGCCAGCAGGTACAGGGGATTTTTGGAGCAGTACTTC CASRYRGFLEQYF
few . 15 TRBJ2-7 TRBV10-3 TGTGCCATCAGTGACCCCTTCCGTGGGCGCTACGAGCAGTACTTC CAISDPFRGRYEQYF
. . 13 TRBJ1-5 TRBV19 TGTGCCAGTAGTAAACTCAGCAATCAGCCCCAGCATTTT CASSKLSNQPQHF
. . 15 TRBJ2-1 TRBV19 TGTGCCAGTAGTATAGATCCCATGGCTACCACTAAGCAGTTCTTC CASSIDPMATTKQFF
few . 14 TRBJ2-7 TRBV5-1 TGCGCCAGCAGAGTTAGGACAGAGACCTACGAGCAGTACTTC CASRVRTETYEQYF
. . 15 TRBJ1-6 TRBV4-1 TGCGCCAGCAGCCAAGTGGGGGCGAGTAGGTCACCCCTCCACTTT CASSQVGASRSPLHF
. . 13 TRBJ2-7 TRBV7-9 TGTGCCAGCAGCCCTTCCCTCGGGGACGAGCAGTACTTC CASSPSLGDEQYF